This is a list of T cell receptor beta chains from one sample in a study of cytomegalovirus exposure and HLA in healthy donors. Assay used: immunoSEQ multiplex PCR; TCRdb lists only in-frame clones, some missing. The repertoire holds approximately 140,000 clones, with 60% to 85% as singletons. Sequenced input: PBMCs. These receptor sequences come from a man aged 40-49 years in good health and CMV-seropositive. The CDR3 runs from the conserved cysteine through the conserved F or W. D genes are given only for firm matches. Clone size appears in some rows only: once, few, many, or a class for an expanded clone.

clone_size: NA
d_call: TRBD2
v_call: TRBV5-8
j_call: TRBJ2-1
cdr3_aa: CASSLLGLAGPSSYNEQFF
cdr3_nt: TGTGCCAGCAGCTTGTTGGGACTAGCGGGCCCGAGCTCCTACAATGAGCAGTTCTTC

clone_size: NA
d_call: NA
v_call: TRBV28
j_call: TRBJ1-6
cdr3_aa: CASSFQSLNSPLHF
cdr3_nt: TGTGCCAGCAGTTTTCAAAGCTTGAATTCACCCCTCCACTTT

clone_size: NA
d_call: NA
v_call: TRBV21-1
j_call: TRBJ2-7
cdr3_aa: CARPRGEQYF
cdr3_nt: TGTGCCAGACCCCGAGGGGAGCAGTACTTC

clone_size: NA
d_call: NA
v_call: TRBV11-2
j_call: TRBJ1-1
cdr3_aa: CASSLDRNTEAFF
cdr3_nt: TGTGCCAGCAGCTTAGACAGGAACACTGAAGCTTTCTTT

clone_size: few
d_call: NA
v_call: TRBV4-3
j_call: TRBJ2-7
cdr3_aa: CASSHSLEGEQYF
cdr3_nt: TGCGCCAGCAGCCATTCCTTAGAGGGCGAGCAGTACTTC

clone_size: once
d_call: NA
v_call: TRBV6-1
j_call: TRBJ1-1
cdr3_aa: CASSPLREGTEAFF
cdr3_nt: TGTGCCAGCAGTCCCCTAAGGGAGGGGACTGAAGCTTTCTTT

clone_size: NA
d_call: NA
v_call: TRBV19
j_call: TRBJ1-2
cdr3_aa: CASGQLGYGYTF
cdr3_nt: TGTGCCAGTGGACAGCTTGGCTATGGCTACACCTTC

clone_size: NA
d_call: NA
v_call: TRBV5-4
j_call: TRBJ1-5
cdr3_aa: CASSLQGSNQPQHF
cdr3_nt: TGTGCCAGCAGCTTACAGGGAAGCAATCAGCCCCAGCATTTT

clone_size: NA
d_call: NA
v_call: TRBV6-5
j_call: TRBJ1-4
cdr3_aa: CASSYSPVTNEKLFF
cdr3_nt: TGTGCCAGCAGTTACTCGCCGGTAACTAATGAAAAACTGTTTTTT

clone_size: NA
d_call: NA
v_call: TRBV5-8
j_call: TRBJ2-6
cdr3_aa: CASSLTRTGANVLTF
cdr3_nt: TGTGCCAGCAGCCTTACTAGGACTGGGGCCAACGTCCTGACTTTC

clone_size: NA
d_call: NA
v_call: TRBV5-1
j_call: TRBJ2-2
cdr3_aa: CASSLDYTGELFF
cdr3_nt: TGCGCCAGCAGCTTAGACTACACCGGGGAGCTGTTTTTT

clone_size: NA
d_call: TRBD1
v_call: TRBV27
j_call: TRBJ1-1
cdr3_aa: CASTPWTGGRSEAFF
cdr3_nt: TGTGCCAGCACCCCCTGGACAGGGGGTAGATCTGAAGCTTTCTTT

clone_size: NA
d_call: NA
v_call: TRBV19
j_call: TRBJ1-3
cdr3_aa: CASSMGAANTIYF
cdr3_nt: TGTGCCAGTAGTATGGGAGCGGCAAACACCATATATTTT

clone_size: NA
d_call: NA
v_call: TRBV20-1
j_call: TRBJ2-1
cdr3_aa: CSAIGGEQFF
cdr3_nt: TGCAGTGCTATAGGAGGTGAGCAGTTCTTC

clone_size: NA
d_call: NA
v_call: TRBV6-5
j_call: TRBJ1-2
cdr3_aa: CASSYSMTVSGYTF
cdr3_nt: TGTGCCAGCAGTTACTCGATGACAGTTAGCGGCTACACCTTC

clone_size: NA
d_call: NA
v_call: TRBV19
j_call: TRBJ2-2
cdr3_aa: CASSISGTGELFF
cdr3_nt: TGTGCCAGTAGTATTTCCGGGACCGGGGAGCTGTTTTTT

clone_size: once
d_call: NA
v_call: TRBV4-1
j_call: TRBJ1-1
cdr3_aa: CASSQDVFGGDTEAFF
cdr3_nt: TGCGCCAGCAGCCAAGATGTCTTTGGGGGGGACACTGAAGCTTTCTTT

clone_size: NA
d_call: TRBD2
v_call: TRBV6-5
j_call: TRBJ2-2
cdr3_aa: CASRETSGSPGELFF
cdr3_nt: TGTGCCAGCAGGGAAACTAGCGGGAGTCCCGGGGAGCTGTTTTTT

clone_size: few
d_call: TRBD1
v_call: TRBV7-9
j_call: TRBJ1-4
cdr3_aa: CASSSDRGREKLFF
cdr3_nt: TGTGCTAGCAGCTCCGACAGGGGAAGGGAAAAACTGTTTTTT

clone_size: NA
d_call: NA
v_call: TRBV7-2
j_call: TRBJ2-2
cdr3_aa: CASSLGGRAGELFF
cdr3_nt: TGTGCCAGCAGCTTAGGAGGTCGGGCCGGGGAGCTGTTTTTT

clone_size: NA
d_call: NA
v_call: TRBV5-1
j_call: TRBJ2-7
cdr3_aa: CASSLEWSYEQYF
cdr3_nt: TGCGCCAGCAGCTTGGAGTGGAGCTACGAGCAGTACTTC

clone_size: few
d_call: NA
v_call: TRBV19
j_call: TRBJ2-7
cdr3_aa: CASSMPTPGQKYF
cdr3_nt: TGTGCCAGTAGTATGCCGACTCCGGGACAAAAGTACTTC

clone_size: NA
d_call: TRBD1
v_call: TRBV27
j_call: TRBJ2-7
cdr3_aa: CASSPQGAQDEQYF
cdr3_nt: TGTGCCAGCAGTCCGCAGGGGGCGCAGGACGAGCAGTACTTC

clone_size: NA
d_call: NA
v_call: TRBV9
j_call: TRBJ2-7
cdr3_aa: CASSPRPGGAYEQYF
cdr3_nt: TGTGCCAGCAGCCCCCGCCCGGGGGGCGCATACGAGCAGTACTTC

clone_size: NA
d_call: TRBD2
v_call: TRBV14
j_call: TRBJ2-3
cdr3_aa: CASSHVLAGGKHTQYF
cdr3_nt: TGTGCCAGCAGCCACGTTCTAGCGGGGGGGAAGCATACGCAGTATTTT

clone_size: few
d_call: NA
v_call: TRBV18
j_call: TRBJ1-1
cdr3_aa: CASSPLPQGMNTEAFF
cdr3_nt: TGTGCCAGCTCACCTCTCCCCCAGGGGATGAACACTGAAGCTTTCTTT

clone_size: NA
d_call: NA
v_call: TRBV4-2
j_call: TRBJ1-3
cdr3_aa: CASSQGQGTGNTIYF
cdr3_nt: TGTGCCAGCAGCCAAGGTCAGGGAACTGGAAACACCATATATTTT

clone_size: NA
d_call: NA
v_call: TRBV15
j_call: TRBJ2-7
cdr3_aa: CATSRDRLQATQQYF
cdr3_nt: TGTGCCACCAGCAGAGATAGGTTGCAGGCAACCCAGCAGTACTTC

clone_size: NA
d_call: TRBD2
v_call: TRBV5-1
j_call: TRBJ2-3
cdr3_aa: CASSLVGLAGSDTQYF
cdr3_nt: TGCGCCAGCAGCTTGGTCGGGTTAGCGGGTTCAGATACGCAGTATTTT

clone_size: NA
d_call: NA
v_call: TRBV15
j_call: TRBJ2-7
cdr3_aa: CATRDFGRGVYEQYF
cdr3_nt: TGTGCCACCAGAGATTTCGGCAGGGGAGTCTACGAGCAGTACTTC

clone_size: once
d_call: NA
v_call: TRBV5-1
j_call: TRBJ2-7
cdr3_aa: CASSLVTGAGFGEQYF
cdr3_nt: TGCGCCAGCAGCTTGGTGACGGGAGCTGGTTTTGGCGAGCAGTACTTC

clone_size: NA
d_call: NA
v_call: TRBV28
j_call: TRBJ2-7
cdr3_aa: CASSARDNSYEQYF
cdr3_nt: TGTGCCAGCAGTGCCCGGGACAACTCCTACGAGCAGTACTTC

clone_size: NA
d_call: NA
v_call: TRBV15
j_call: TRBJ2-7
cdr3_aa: CATSRTQGLSYEQYF
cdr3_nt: TGTGCCACCAGCAGAACCCAGGGGCTGTCCTACGAGCAGTACTTC

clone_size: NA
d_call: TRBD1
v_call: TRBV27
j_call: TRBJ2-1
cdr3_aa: CASSSAGTGAYNEQFF
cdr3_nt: TGTGCCAGCAGTTCGGCCGGGACAGGGGCTTACAATGAGCAGTTCTTC

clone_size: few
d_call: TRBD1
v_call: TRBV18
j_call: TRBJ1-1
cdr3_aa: CASSPKSGGTEAFF
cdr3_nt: TGTGCCAGCTCACCCAAATCAGGGGGCACTGAAGCTTTCTTT

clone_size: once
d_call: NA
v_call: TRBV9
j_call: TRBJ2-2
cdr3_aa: CASSVGSAGIQTGELFF
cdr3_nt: TGTGCCAGCAGCGTAGGTAGCGCCGGGATTCAAACCGGGGAGCTGTTTTTT

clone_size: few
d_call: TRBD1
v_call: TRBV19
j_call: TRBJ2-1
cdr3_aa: CASSILGTGGLYNEQFF
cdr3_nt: TGTGCCAGTAGTATCCTTGGGACAGGGGGACTCTACAATGAGCAGTTCTTC

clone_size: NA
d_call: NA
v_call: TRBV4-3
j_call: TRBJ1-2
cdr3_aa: CASSQYGGEVLGYTF
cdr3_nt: TGCGCCAGCAGCCAATATGGAGGGGAAGTACTTGGCTACACCTTC

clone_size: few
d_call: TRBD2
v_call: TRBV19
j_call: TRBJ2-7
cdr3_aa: CASSITAGEVYEQYF
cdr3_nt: TGTGCCAGTAGTATTACCGCGGGAGAGGTCTACGAGCAGTACTTC

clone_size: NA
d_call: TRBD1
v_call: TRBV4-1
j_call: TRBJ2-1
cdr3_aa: CASSQSGTGIYNEQFF
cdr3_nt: TGCGCCAGCAGCCAATCCGGGACAGGGATATACAATGAGCAGTTCTTC

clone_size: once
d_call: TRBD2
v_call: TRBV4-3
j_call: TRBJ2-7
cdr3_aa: CASSRELAGIYEQYF
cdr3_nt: TGCGCCAGCAGCCGAGAACTAGCGGGAATCTACGAGCAGTACTTC

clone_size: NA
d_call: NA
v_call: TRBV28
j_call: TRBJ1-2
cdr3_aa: CASSLQAGVGYTF
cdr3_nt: TGTGCCAGCAGTTTACAGGCCGGGGTCGGCTACACCTTC

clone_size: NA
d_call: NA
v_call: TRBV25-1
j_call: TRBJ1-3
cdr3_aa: CASSAVDSSGNTIYF
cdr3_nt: TGTGCCAGCAGTGCCGTGGACAGCTCTGGAAACACCATATATTTT

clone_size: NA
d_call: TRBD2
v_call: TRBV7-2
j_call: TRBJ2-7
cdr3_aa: CASSLRDGTRRVEQYF
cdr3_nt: TGTGCCAGCAGCTTACGAGACGGGACTAGGAGGGTCGAGCAGTACTTC

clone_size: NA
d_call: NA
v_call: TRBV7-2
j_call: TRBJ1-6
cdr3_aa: CASSLEAAYNSPLHF
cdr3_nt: TGTGCCAGCAGCTTAGAAGCGGCTTATAATTCCCCCCTCCACTTT

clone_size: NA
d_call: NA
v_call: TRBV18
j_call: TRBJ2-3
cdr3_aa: CASSPREGTDTQYF
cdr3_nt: TGTGCCAGCTCACCACGGGAGGGCACAGATACGCAGTATTTT

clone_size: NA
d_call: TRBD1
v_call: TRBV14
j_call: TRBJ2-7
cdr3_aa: CASSRYRTGGQYEQYF
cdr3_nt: TGTGCCAGCAGCCGTTATAGGACAGGGGGTCAGTACGAGCAGTACTTC

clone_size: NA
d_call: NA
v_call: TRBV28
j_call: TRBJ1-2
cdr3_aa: CASSARYARQSPVYGYTF
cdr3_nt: TGTGCCAGCAGTGCCCGATACGCCAGACAGAGCCCGGTTTATGGCTACACCTTC

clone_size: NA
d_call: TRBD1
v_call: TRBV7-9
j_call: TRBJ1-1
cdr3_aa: CASSPTRPGTAGMNTEAFF
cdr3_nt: TGTGCCAGCAGCCCAACACGACCCGGGACAGCCGGAATGAACACTGAAGCTTTCTTT

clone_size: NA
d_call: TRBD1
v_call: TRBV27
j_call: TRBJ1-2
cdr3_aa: CASRGQENGYTF
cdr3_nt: TGTGCCAGCAGGGGACAGGAGAATGGCTACACCTTC

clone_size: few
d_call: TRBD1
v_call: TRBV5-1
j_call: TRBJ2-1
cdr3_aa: CASSLGTGGNNEQFF
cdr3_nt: TGCGCCAGCAGCTTGGGAACAGGGGGGAACAATGAGCAGTTCTTC